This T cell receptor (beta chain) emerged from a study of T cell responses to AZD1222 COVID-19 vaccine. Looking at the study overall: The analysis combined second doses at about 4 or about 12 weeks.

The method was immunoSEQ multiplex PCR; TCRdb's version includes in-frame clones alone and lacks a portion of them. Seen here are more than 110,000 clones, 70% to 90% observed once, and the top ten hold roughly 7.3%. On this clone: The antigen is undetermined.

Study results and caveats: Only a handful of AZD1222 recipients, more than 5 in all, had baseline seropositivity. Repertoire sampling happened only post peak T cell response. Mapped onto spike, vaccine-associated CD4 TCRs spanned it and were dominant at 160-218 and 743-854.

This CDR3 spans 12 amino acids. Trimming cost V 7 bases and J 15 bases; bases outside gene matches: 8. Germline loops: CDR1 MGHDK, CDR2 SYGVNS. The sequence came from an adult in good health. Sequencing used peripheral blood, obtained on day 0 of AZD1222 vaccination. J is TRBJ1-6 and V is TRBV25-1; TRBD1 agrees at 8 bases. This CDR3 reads CASTRQGSGLHF. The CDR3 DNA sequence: TGTGCCAGCACCCGACAGGGGTCGGGCCTCCACTTT.